This T cell receptor (beta chain) was observed in a study of blood T cell repertoires in COVID-19. About the research overall: COVID-19 samples collected from the United States, Italy and Spain covered acute and convalescent phases. From T cells, B-cell-depleted T cells, or PBMCs came the material, which was cDNA or gDNA.

Under the authors' procedure: Amplification from reference gene primers served as the basis for estimated nucleated cell counts. The data were produced by immunoSEQ multiplex PCR, yet TCRdb's version contains in-frame clones alone and is incomplete. V and J calls plus clone size are reproduced from that table; the DNA served to infer D and trimming. The sample lists just over 250,000 clones, approximately 89% seen once, with under 2.5% in the top ten. The CDR3 consists of 13 residues. V lost 0 bases and J 8 bases, leaving 8 bases between the germline ends. Per the germline V gene, CDR1 is SGHNT and CDR2 is YYREEE (reference sequence).

Sequencing used peripheral blood. The genes are TRBV5-4 and TRBJ1-4; D remains unclear. The receptor comes from a woman aged 45-65 years with acute or convalescent COVID-19. The DNA for the CDR3 is TGTGCCAGCAGCTTGGGCGAGGGAGAAAAACTGTTTTTT. It is translated as CASSLGEGEKLFF.